One T cell receptor (beta chain) is described in this entry. The data originate from a study of shared clonotypes between healthy human individuals. Overall study: The cohort had a couple of women and a few men, ages 18 to 49.

The test was conducted at deep level. TCRdb's copy holds only in-frame clones and misses some; the assay was immunoSEQ multiplex PCR. The table lists a few million clones, approximately 95% of them singletons, with under 0.45% in the top ten. Germline V gene sequence: CDR1 SGHTA, CDR2 FQGNSA. After removal of 4 bases from V and 2 bases from J, the junction contained 5 bases not matched to a gene. The CDR3 has 15 amino acids. The chain combines TRBV7-2 with TRBJ2-5, with TRBD1 identical over 9 bases. The sequencing input was naive CD4+ T cells from PBMCs. The subset here: CD45RA+ positively selected. This receptor was taken from a man between 18 and 35 years old in good health. Some clones in this sample may be carry-over from other donors' samples. The CDR3 is CASSSGTGWQETQYF. CDR3 bases: TGTGCCAGCAGCTCCGGGACAGGGTGGCAAGAGACCCAGTACTTC.